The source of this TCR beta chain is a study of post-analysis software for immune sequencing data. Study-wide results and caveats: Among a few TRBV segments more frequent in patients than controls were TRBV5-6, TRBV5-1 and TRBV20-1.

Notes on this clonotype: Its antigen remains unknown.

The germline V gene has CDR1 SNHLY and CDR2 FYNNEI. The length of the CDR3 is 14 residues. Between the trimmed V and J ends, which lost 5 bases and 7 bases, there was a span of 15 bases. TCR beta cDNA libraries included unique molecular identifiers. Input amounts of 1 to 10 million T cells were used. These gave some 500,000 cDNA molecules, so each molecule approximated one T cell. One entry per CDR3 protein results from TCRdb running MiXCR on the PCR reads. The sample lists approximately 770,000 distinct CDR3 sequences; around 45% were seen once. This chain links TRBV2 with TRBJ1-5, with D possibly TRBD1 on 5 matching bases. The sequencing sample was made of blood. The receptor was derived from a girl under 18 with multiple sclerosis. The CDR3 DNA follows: TGTGCCAGCAGTACCCAAGGGGATCCGCAGCCCCAGCATTTT. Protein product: CASSTQGDPQPQHF.